The T cell receptor (beta chain) under discussion was sequenced for a study of T-cell reconstitution after alpha-beta-depleted transplantation in children. Germline lookup yields CDR1 DFQATT and CDR2 SNEGSKA (reference sequence). The CDR3 is 12 residues long. Deletions cut 5 bases from V and 9 bases from J, with 17 bases between. Construction of the TCRbeta library involved unique molecular identifiers. TCRdb itself ran the PCR reads through MiXCR, one entry per CDR3 protein. The sample shows about 230,000 distinct CDR3 sequences, roughly 9% of them seen only once. V is TRBV20-1 and J is TRBJ2-7, with a weak D call TRBD1 (6 bases). This specimen consisted of PBMCs from the stem cell graft donor, obtained from the stem cell graft. The source of this sequence is a human donor who donated a stem cell graft to a child with acute lymphoblastic leukemia. CDR3 in amino acids: CSALDSSYGQYF. For the CDR3, the DNA is TGCAGTGCTTTGGACAGTTCTTATGGGCAGTACTTC.